This passage covers 13 T cell receptor beta chains from one sample sequenced in a study of Graves' ophthalmopathy and Graves' hyperthyroidism. Transcripts of RNA were the source for amplifying TCR beta CDR3 regions. HTBI primers primed a first-round RT-PCR, and a second-round multiplex PCR followed. TCRdb re-called the multiplex PCR reads through MiXCR, storing one row per CDR3 protein. The repertoire has 660,000 or so distinct CDR3 sequences, just over 40% of them found once; the top ten carry around 3%. Sequencing used peripheral blood. These receptors were taken from an adult man with Graves' ophthalmopathy.

J is TRBJ1-4 and V is TRBV7-2; D perhaps matches TRBD1 (6 bases). Deletions cut 5 bases from V and 8 bases from J, with 15 bases between. The CDR3 spans 14 residues. Germline V lookup: CDR1 SGHTA, CDR2 FQGNSA. The CDR3 DNA is TGTGCCAGCAGCCTAGGGGGGGTAGGGGAAAAACTGTTTTTT. It specifies CASSLGGVGEKLFF.

This clonotype appeared many times. The gene calls are TRBV6-1 and TRBJ1-4; D possibly corresponds to TRBD1 (6 bases). CDR3 size: 16 residues. The V end lost 5 bases, the J end lost 7 bases, and 20 bases lay between the germline ends. CDR1 is MNHNS, CDR2 SASEGT, per germline. CDR3 sequence reads: CASSSESDRWSEKLFF. Written as DNA, the CDR3 is TGTGCCAGCAGTTCAGAATCGGACAGATGGAGTGAAAAACTGTTTTTT.

CDR3 loop: CASSQGLGTSVPLEQYF. The CDR3 DNA is TGTGCCAGCAGCCAAGGCCTTGGGACTAGCGTACCCCTCGAGCAGTACTTC. V gene TRBV2 combines with J gene TRBJ2-7; TRBD2 agrees at 10 bases. V gave up 6 bases and J gave up 6 bases; unmatched junction bases: 17. Germline values: CDR1 SNHLY, CDR2 FYNNEI. This CDR3 is built from 17 residues.

This clonotype was observed a few times. The CDR3 reads CATQTGAGLGYGYTF. CDR3 in DNA: TGTGCCACCCAGACAGGGGCCGGTCTTGGGTATGGCTACACCTTC. V and J are TRBV10-3 and TRBJ1-2, with 8 bases lining up with TRBD1. The CDR3 has 15 amino acids. The J segment lost 5 bases and the V segment lost 10 bases, leaving 15 bases of the junction unmatched. CDR1 ENHRY and CDR2 SYGVKD come from the germline V gene.

This clonotype was detected ten times or more. The chain employs TRBV5-6 and TRBJ1-2; D is ambiguous. V was cut by 1 base and J by 3 bases, with 7 bases left in between. Per the germline V gene, CDR1 is SGHDT and CDR2 is YYEEEE. The CDR3 is 13 amino acids. The chain's CDR3 is CASSLSPDYGYTF. CDR3 DNA: TGTGCCAGCAGCTTGAGTCCAGACTATGGCTACACCTTC.

This clonotype was counted once. Mismatch with germline at one junction end may stem from a read error. The chain links TRBV4-1 to TRBJ2-2; D gene uncertain. CDR1 and CDR2 from the germline V gene are MGHRA and YSYEKL. This CDR3 region has 13 residues. CDR3 protein: CANSQQINGELFF. The CDR3 DNA sequence: TGCGCCAACAGCCAGCAGATCAACGGGGAGCTGTTTTTT.

The chain employs TRBV29-1 and TRBJ1-1, with D uncertain. In germline, CDR1 is SQVTM, CDR2 ANQGSEA. CDR3 length: 11 residues. V lost 4 bases and J lost 6, with 9 bases in between. In nucleotides, the CDR3 is TGCAGCGTTGGAAAGGGCGCTGAAGCTTTCTTT. Translation: CSVGKGAEAFF.

Only a few counts were recorded for this clonotype. A much larger clone differs from this one at a single base, so this may be a read error. The gene calls are TRBV7-3 and TRBJ2-7; D is ambiguous. This CDR3 has 15 amino acids. Trimming pared 2 bases from V and 3 bases from J, leaving 14 bases between. CDR1 is SGHTA, CDR2 FQGTGA, per germline. CDR3 in DNA: TGTGCCAGCAGCTTAGGAGTGGCAATAATCTACGAGCAGTACTTC. It is translated as CASSLGVAIIYEQYF.

The CDR3 DNA is TGTGCCAGCAGTCCTCCCCCCACCGGGACTGAAGCTTACGAGCAGTACTTC. Its translation: CASSPPPTGTEAYEQYF. The chain uses TRBV11-1 and TRBJ2-7, with D perhaps TRBD2 (6 bases). V lost 6 bases and J 4 bases, leaving 25 bases between the germline ends. The germline V gene has CDR1 SGHAT and CDR2 FQDESV (reference sequence). CDR3 length: 17 residues.

This clonotype was observed many times. The chain couples TRBV7-2 to TRBJ1-5, with no clear D. This CDR3 has 14 amino acids. Germline CDR1 and CDR2: SGHTA and FQGNSA. Trimming removed 5 bases at V and 0 bases at J, with 8 bases between. DNA for the CDR3: TGTGCCAGCAGCCCCAGCCTTAGCAATCAGCCCCAGCATTTT. Residues: CASSPSLSNQPQHF.

This clonotype showed up many times. The chain combines TRBV6-5 with TRBJ1-2; possible D gene TRBD1, 5 bases. The germline CDR1 and CDR2 sequences are MNHEY and SVGAGI. V was pared by 5 bases and J by 6 bases, with 10 bases between. The CDR3 sequence is 12 residues long. CDR3 protein: CASSTPGHGYTF. The CDR3 coding sequence is TGTGCCAGCAGTACCCCAGGGCATGGCTACACCTTC.

Notes on this clonotype: This may come from a read error, since a much larger clone is one base off. This chain links TRBV2 with TRBJ1-5; no reliable D call. The CDR3 has 12 residues. Germline-derived CDR1 and CDR2 are SNHLY and FYNNEI. The V gene lost 3 bases and the J gene lost 7 bases, with 7 bases spanning the gap. CDR3 sequence: CASSDEGQPQHF. CDR3 DNA: TGTGCCAGCAGTGATGAAGGGCAGCCCCAGCATTTT.

This clonotype was counted a few times. The chain couples TRBV7-6 to TRBJ2-5; D is possibly TRBD2 (6 bases). The CDR3 consists of 16 residues. Trimming removed 2 bases at V and 3 bases at J, with 16 bases between. Germline values: CDR1 SGHVS, CDR2 FNYEAQ. The chain's CDR3 is CASSLYAWAGKETQYF. The CDR3 DNA follows: TGTGCCAGCAGCTTATATGCTTGGGCGGGGAAAGAGACCCAGTACTTC.